A selection of T cell receptor beta chains follows, all from one sample in a study of T cell responses to AZD1222 COVID-19 vaccine. Method: immunoSEQ multiplex PCR; TCRdb's copy keeps in-frame clones and lacks some. The sample gives 100,000 or so clones, around 94% of which show up once; roughly 2% is in the top ten. Material: peripheral blood, obtained on day 0 of AZD1222 vaccination. All receptors derive from an adult in good health. Each CDR3 is given with its conserved first and last residue. D genes are given only for firm matches. Expanded clones are given a class, and other clones once, few, many or no size at all.

>TRBJ2-1|NA|TRBV27|NA
TGTGCCAGCACCTCAAGGGCTTATGGGGGGGAGCAGTTCTTC
CASTSRAYGGEQFF
>TRBJ2-6|NA|TRBV5-5|NA
TGTGCCAGCAAGCACAGGGCCAACTCTGGGGCCAACGTCCTGACTTTC
CASKHRANSGANVLTF
>TRBJ1-3|NA|TRBV4-1|NA
TGCGCCAGCAGCCGCGATGCGCCAGGAGGGGGAATCTCTGGAAACACCATATATTTT
CASSRDAPGGGISGNTIYF
>TRBJ2-7|NA|TRBV14|NA
TGTGCCAGCAGCCACCCCCTGGGTAGATACTACGAGCAGTACTTC
CASSHPLGRYYEQYF
>TRBJ2-3|few|TRBV7-9|TRBD2
TGTGCCAGCAGCTCAACCGACCCTAGCGGGGGACCCACAGATACGCAGTATTTT
CASSSTDPSGGPTDTQYF
>TRBJ1-6|NA|TRBV7-8|NA
TGTGCCAGCAGCCCGGGCCTGGTCAGCCTCCACTTT
CASSPGLVSLHF
>TRBJ2-2|NA|TRBV11-3|TRBD2
TGTGCCAGCAGCCCAATAGCGGGGGGCCAATCCGGGGAGCTGTTTTTT
CASSPIAGGQSGELFF
>TRBJ2-5|once|TRBV6-5|TRBD2
TGTGCCAGCAGCCCAGCGGGAGAGGCCCAAGAGACCCAGTACTTC
CASSPAGEAQETQYF
>TRBJ2-1|NA|TRBV19|TRBD1
TGTGCCAGTATCGCCAGGGGGCTTGCGGGATACAATGAGCAGTTCTTC
CASIARGLAGYNEQFF
>TRBJ1-6|once|TRBV6-5|NA
TGTGCCAGCAGTTACCGGTTTAATTCACCCCTCCACTTT
CASSYRFNSPLHF
>TRBJ2-5|NA|TRBV5-8|TRBD1
TGTGCCAGCAGCTTGGGGGACAGTTACGAGACCCAGTACTTC
CASSLGDSYETQYF
>TRBJ1-5|NA|TRBV6-1|NA
TGTGCCAGCAGTGAAATTGGCATAAGCAATCAGCCCCAGCATTTT
CASSEIGISNQPQHF
>TRBJ1-5|NA|TRBV18|NA
TGTGCCAGCTCACCACAACTAACGGATCAGCCCCAGCATTTT
CASSPQLTDQPQHF
>TRBJ2-1|NA|TRBV3-1/TRBV3-2|NA
TGTGCCAGCAGCCAAGGACTAGAATACCCCAATGAGCAGTTCTTC
CASSQGLEYPNEQFF
>TRBJ2-1|NA|TRBV9|TRBD2
TGTGCCAGCAGCGTAGGCCCCCTGTCCATAGCGGGGCCCTACAATGAGCAGTTCTTC
CASSVGPLSIAGPYNEQFF
>TRBJ1-1|NA|TRBV11-3|NA
TGTGCCAGCAGCTTAGTGGTGGTCAACGACACTGAAGCTTTCTTT
CASSLVVVNDTEAFF
>TRBJ1-5|NA|TRBV6-2/TRBV6-3|NA
TGTGCCAGCAGTGTACTACAGGGATCAGATCAGCCCCAGCATTTT
CASSVLQGSDQPQHF
>TRBJ1-2|once|TRBV2|TRBD1
TGTGCCAGCAACGTACAGGGGGTATATGGCTACACCTTC
CASNVQGVYGYTF
>TRBJ2-7|once|TRBV10-1|TRBD2
TGCGCCAGCAGTGAGAGCGGGATCGACGAGCAGTACTTC
CASSESGIDEQYF
>TRBJ1-5|NA|TRBV5-5|NA
TGTGCCAGCAGCTTGGCCCCAGGGTTTTGGAATCAGCCCCAGCATTTT
CASSLAPGFWNQPQHF
>TRBJ1-1|NA|TRBV29-1|NA
TGCAGCGTTGTGGTTACTGAAGCTTTCTTT
CSVVVTEAFF
>TRBJ2-5|NA|TRBV2|NA
TGTGCCAGTTCCGGGGTTCAAGAGACCCAGTACTTC
CASSGVQETQYF
>TRBJ1-1|NA|TRBV4-3|NA
TGCGCCAGCAGCCAAGCACCCTTGAACACTGAAGCTTTCTTT
CASSQAPLNTEAFF
>TRBJ1-3|NA|TRBV11-3|NA
TGTGCCAGCAGCCCTAACGGACAGCGCTCTGGAAACACCATATATTTT
CASSPNGQRSGNTIYF
>TRBJ1-2|once|TRBV18|NA
TGTGCCAGCTCACCTTCGGCAGCTGATGGCTACACCTTC
CASSPSAADGYTF
>TRBJ1-2|NA|TRBV2|NA
TGTGCCAGCAGACAAAGGACGGGAAACTATGGCTACACCTTC
CASRQRTGNYGYTF
>TRBJ2-2|NA|TRBV9|NA
TGTGCCAGCAGCGCGGGGAACACCGGGGAGCTGTTTTTT
CASSAGNTGELFF
>TRBJ2-5|NA|TRBV5-8|NA
TGTGCCAGCAGCTTGTTGTCTTTCCCGTACCAAGAGACCCAGTACTTC
CASSLLSFPYQETQYF
>TRBJ1-2|NA|TRBV28|NA
TGTGCCAGCAGTGACCCCGGGACCCAAGCCGTCTATGGCTACACCTTC
CASSDPGTQAVYGYTF